Listed here is a single T cell receptor beta chain. Measured with immunoSEQ multiplex PCR; TCRdb has only the in-frame clones, and not every one. The sample has 85,000 to 90,000 clones, more than 85% seen once. This specimen belongs to a study of PD-L1 blockade in urothelial cancer. Whole-study context: Analysis of blood occurred 3 weeks (second dose) and 6 weeks after treatment start.

Germline V lookup: CDR1 DFQATT, CDR2 SNEGSKA (reference sequence). Trimming shortened V by 3 bases and J by 9 bases, and 9 bases separated the two germline ends. CDR3 length equals 10 residues. The chain links TRBV20-1 to TRBJ2-7; no reliable D call. This receptor was obtained from a man between 60 and 75 years old with urothelial cancer. Material: PBMCs, obtained around atezolizumab (anti-PD-L1) treatment. The DNA for the CDR3 is TGCAGTGCTAGTGGCAGAGGGCAGTACTTC. This gives the protein CSASGRGQYF.